The clone carrying this T cell receptor (beta chain) was picked up many times. The repertoire came from unfractionated whole blood and reflected all unsorted peripheral T cells. As controls, about ten uninfected healthy donors gave samples, and several gave two samples about three months apart. The data are from a study of HIV-infected patients and healthy controls. Reverse transcription used 500 to 550 ng RNA and constant-region primers for alpha and beta. Alpha and beta chain libraries were made separately by chain-specific third strand synthesis with multiplexing indices. After a brief PCR adding P5, P7 and a second index, about 24 amplification cycles followed. TCRdb called the 5' RACE reads again in MiXCR, with one record for every CDR3 protein. The repertoire holds more than 15,000 distinct CDR3 sequences, with 9% to 10% as singletons. The specimen sequenced was blood. The TCR originated in an adult in good health.

CDR3 amino acids: CASGLYGRKDYGYTF. Here the CDR3 DNA reads TGTGCTAGTGGTTTGTATGGCAGGAAGGACTATGGCTACACCTTC. V is TRBV12-5 and J is TRBJ1-2; D is ambiguous. The CDR3 has 15 residues. The germline V gene has CDR1 LGHNT and CDR2 FRNRAP. Trimming shortened V by 2 bases and J by 3 bases, and 13 bases separated the two germline ends. The whole variable domain, filled in from reference TRBV12-5 and TRBJ1-2, reads DARVTQTPRHKVTEMGQEVTMRCQPILGHNTVFWYRQTMMQGLELLAYFRNRAPLDDSGMPKDRFSAEMPDATLATLKIQPSEPRDSAVYFCASGLYGRKDYGYTFGSGTRLTVV.